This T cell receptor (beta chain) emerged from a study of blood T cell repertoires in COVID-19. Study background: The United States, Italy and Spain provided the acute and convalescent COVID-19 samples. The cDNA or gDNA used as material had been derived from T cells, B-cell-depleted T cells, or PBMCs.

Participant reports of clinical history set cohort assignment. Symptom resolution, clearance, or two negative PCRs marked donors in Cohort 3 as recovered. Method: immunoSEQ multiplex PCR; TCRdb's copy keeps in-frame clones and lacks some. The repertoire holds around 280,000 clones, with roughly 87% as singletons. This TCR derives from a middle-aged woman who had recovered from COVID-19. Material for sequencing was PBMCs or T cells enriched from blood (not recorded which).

CDR3 sequence reads: CASSFGTGREQYF. In nucleotides, the CDR3 is TGTGCCAGTAGTTTCGGGACCGGGAGGGAGCAGTACTTC. The chain employs TRBV19 and TRBJ2-7; 7 nucleotides match TRBD2. The CDR3 spans 13 residues. Unmatched junction bases numbered 8, after V lost 5 bases and J lost 7 bases. Germline V gives CDR1 LNHDA, CDR2 SQIVND (reference sequence).